The 27 T cell receptor beta chains presented below share a single source sample, sequenced in a study of human T cells and chemical hapten exposure. TCRdb redid the calling of the RACE reads with MiXCR, one entry per CDR3 protein. The data show roughly 50,000 distinct CDR3 sequences, 9.9% seen once. Time point given: patch test 3, about 24 weeks after DPC sensitization. Specified treatment: therapeutic diphenylcyclopropenone sensitization with weekly scalp DPC. The source was whole blood, collected in connection with sensitization to the hapten diphenylcyclopropenone (DPC). The receptors originated from a woman aged 40 to 50 with alopecia areata. Some clones in this sample may be carry-over from other donors' samples.

This clonotype has more than one count but fewer than ten. The gene calls are TRBV5-1 and TRBJ2-7, with D maybe TRBD2 (5 bases). The CDR3 has 12 residues. From germline, CDR1 is SGHRS and CDR2 YFSETQ. With 4 bases removed from V and 7 bases from J, the gap between germline ends came to 12 bases. The CDR3 region has the DNA TGCGCCAGCAGCGCGGCCCGGGGAGAGCAGTACTTC. Protein sequence: CASSAARGEQYF.

By share of the sample, this clonotype is medium-sized (0.01 to 0.1%). CDR3 sequence (DNA): TGTGCCAGCACCCCGACTAGCGGGGGGGGCACAGATACGCAGTATTTT. Protein product: CASTPTSGGGTDTQYF. This chain links TRBV6-4 with TRBJ2-3; TRBD2 matches at 14 bases. In germline, CDR1 is MRHNA, CDR2 SNTAGT. V dropped 7 bases and J dropped 1; count of bases not matched to a gene: 4. The CDR3 is 16 residues long.

This clonotype was seen ten or more times. V is TRBV7-2 and J is TRBJ2-3, with 8 bases aligning to TRBD2. The V gene end was trimmed by 1 base and the J gene end by 2 bases; junction bases not matched to a gene: 2. This CDR3 contains 15 residues. Germline loops: CDR1 SGHTA, CDR2 FQGNSA. Here the CDR3 reads CASSLVRGVTDTQYF. The CDR3 DNA follows: TGTGCCAGCAGCTTAGTGCGGGGGGTCACAGATACGCAGTATTTT. The entire variable domain, with the rest obtained from reference TRBV7-2 and TRBJ2-3, is as follows: GAGVSQSPSNKVTEKGKDVELRCDPISGHTALYWYRQSLGQGLEFLIYFQGNSAPDKSGLPSDRFSAERTGGSVSTLTIQRTQQEDSAVYLCASSLVRGVTDTQYFGPGTRLTVL.

This clonotype was detected ten times or more. The CDR3 is CASSLGTGSHEQYF. CDR3 nucleotide sequence: TGTGCCAGCAGCTTGGGGACAGGGTCCCACGAGCAGTACTTC. This chain links TRBV5-5 with TRBJ2-7; the match to TRBD1 covers 8 bases. Germline-derived CDR1 and CDR2 are SGHKS and YYEKEE (reference sequence). Trimming took 0 bases from V and 5 from J; bases not matched to a gene: 4. This CDR3 comprises 14 residues. The whole variable domain, remainder taken from reference TRBV5-5 and TRBJ2-7, is DAGVTQSPTHLIKTRGQQVTLRCSPISGHKSVSWYQQVLGQGPQFIFQYYEKEERGRGNFPDRFSARQFPNYSSELNVNALLLGDSALYLCASSLGTGSHEQYFGPGTRLTVT.

The rearrangement joins TRBV5-1 to TRBJ2-5; the D gene is possibly TRBD2 (5 bases). Trimming pared 5 bases from V and 5 bases from J, leaving 19 bases between. The germline CDR1 and CDR2 sequences are SGHRS and YFSETQ. The CDR3 contains 15 residues. The CDR3 DNA reads TGCGCCAGCAGAGCCAAGACGGAGAGGGTTGAGACCCAGTACTTC. Encoded protein: CASRAKTERVETQYF.

This clonotype was counted a few times. The chain links TRBV20-1 to TRBJ2-7; 10 bases align to TRBD2. Germline V CDR1 and CDR2: DFQATT, SNEGSKA (reference sequence). The length of the CDR3 is 14 residues. Unmatched junction bases numbered 6, after V lost 2 bases and J lost 5 bases. CDR3 sequence reads: CSARLSGGWHEQYF. Here the CDR3 DNA reads TGCAGTGCTAGACTTAGCGGGGGGTGGCACGAGCAGTACTTC.

A few counts support this clonotype. This chain joins TRBV5-1 and TRBJ2-3; 8 bases line up with TRBD2. This CDR3 spans 17 amino acids. The trim removed 2 bases at V and 4 bases at J, leaving 12 bases unmatched. Germline V gene data show CDR1 as SGHRS and CDR2 as YFSETQ. The CDR3 protein is CASSFIRRGGLADTQYF. The CDR3 bases are TGCGCCAGCAGCTTCATTAGACGGGGGGGCCTCGCAGATACGCAGTATTTT.

There are a few counts of this clonotype. The rearrangement joins TRBV3-1 to TRBJ2-7; D remains ambiguous. This CDR3 comprises 14 residues. Deletions cut 3 bases from V and 4 bases from J, with 13 bases between. Per the germline V gene, CDR1 is LGHDT and CDR2 is YNNKEL (reference sequence). The DNA for the CDR3 is TGTGCCAGCAGCCATGGCCCCAGGAGTTACGAGCAGTACTTC. It specifies CASSHGPRSYEQYF.

A few counts support this clonotype. The chain recombines TRBV7-9 with TRBJ1-1, with TRBD1 matching 9 bases. In germline, CDR1 is SEHNR, CDR2 FQNEAQ (reference sequence). The CDR3 totals 15 residues. V trimming: 6 bases; J trimming: 4 bases; junction bases outside the gene matches: 9. CDR3 coding DNA: TGTGCCAGCAGAGTACAGGGGGCTGAGGGCACTGAAGCTTTCTTT. Translated: CASRVQGAEGTEAFF.

The chain joins TRBV4-2 to TRBJ1-4, with TRBD1 identical over 7 bases. The V and J ends lost 1 base and 10 bases, in that order; junction bases with no gene match: 3. The length of the CDR3 is 13 residues. The germline gives CDR1 LGHNA, CDR2 YNFKEQ. The CDR3 sequence: CASSQGQGGKLFF. In DNA, the CDR3 is TGTGCCAGCAGCCAAGGACAGGGAGGAAAACTGTTTTTT.

The chain is built from TRBV4-2 and TRBJ1-1; D may be TRBD1 (6 bases). Per the germline V gene, CDR1 is LGHNA and CDR2 is YNFKEQ. Between the trimmed V and J ends, which lost 1 base and 5 bases, there was a span of 14 bases. CDR3 length: 15 residues. This CDR3 is CASSQGRQAETEAFF. The CDR3 DNA is TGTGCCAGCAGCCAAGGGAGACAGGCGGAAACTGAAGCTTTCTTT.

In its sample, this clonotype was seen many times. The J gene is TRBJ1-5, the V gene TRBV7-9, with TRBD1 as a possible D gene (6 bases). Germline loops: CDR1 SEHNR, CDR2 FQNEAQ (reference sequence). CDR3 size: 14 residues. V was clipped by 5 bases and J by 10 bases, with 18 bases between them. Here the CDR3 reads CASSLSTGFSPQHF. CDR3 DNA sequence: TGTGCCAGCAGCCTTTCGACAGGATTTAGCCCCCAGCATTTT.

V usage is TRBV5-6 and J usage is TRBJ1-5; TRBD1 agrees at 7 bases. V gave up 4 bases and J gave up 3 bases; unmatched junction bases: 7. Looked up from germline, CDR1 is SGHDT and CDR2 is YYEEEE. The CDR3 length is 15 residues. This CDR3 reads CASSEGTADNQPQHF. The CDR3 DNA sequence: TGTGCCAGCAGCGAAGGGACAGCCGACAATCAGCCCCAGCATTTT.

The rearrangement uses TRBV2 and TRBJ2-2; 9 bases are a match to TRBD2. With 6 bases clipped from V and 5 bases from J, the junction kept 16 bases outside the gene matches. This CDR3 region has 18 residues. CDR1 SNHLY and CDR2 FYNNEI come from the germline V gene. The DNA of the CDR3 is TGTGCCAGCAGCGCCGGAGGCGGGGGGGCCGTGTATACCGGGGAGCTGTTTTTT. This translates into CASSAGGGGAVYTGELFF.

CDR3 amino acids: CASSQAGISGRISSYNEQFF. Here the CDR3 DNA reads TGCGCCAGCAGCCAAGCTGGGATATCGGGACGGATTTCCTCCTACAATGAGCAGTTCTTC. V usage is TRBV4-3 and J usage is TRBJ2-1; D possibly matches TRBD1 or TRBD2 (5 bases each). Germline V lookup: CDR1 LGHNA, CDR2 YSLEER. This CDR3 contains 20 residues. V gave up 1 base and J gave up 0 bases, with 22 bases separating them.

The table lists this clonotype with many counts. The chain combines TRBV5-1 with TRBJ2-2, with a tentative D call TRBD2 (6 bases). Germline loops: CDR1 SGHRS, CDR2 YFSETQ. Trimming shortened V by 5 bases and J by 6 bases, and 17 bases separated the two germline ends. There are 15 residues in the CDR3. The CDR3 nucleotides read TGCGCCAGCAGTGCCACCACCGGGGAGGCCGGGGAGCTGTTTTTT. Amino acids: CASSATTGEAGELFF.

This clonotype was counted only a few times. The chain carries TRBV7-9 and TRBJ2-7; D is tentatively TRBD1 or TRBD2 (5 bases each). V was clipped by 1 base and J by 5 bases, with 12 bases between them. Germline V gene data show CDR1 as SEHNR and CDR2 as FQNEAQ (reference sequence). The CDR3 totals 14 residues. The CDR3 here is CASSLGPGTDEQYF. CDR3 nucleotides: TGTGCCAGCAGCTTAGGACCGGGGACGGACGAGCAGTACTTC.

This clonotype has a count of ten or more. The chain combines TRBV3-1 with TRBJ2-5; TRBD2 might be the D (6 bases). The length of the CDR3 is 15 residues. V lost 0 bases, J lost 0 bases, and 8 bases lay in between. Germline V CDR1 and CDR2: LGHDT, YNNKEL (reference sequence). The DNA of the CDR3 is TGTGCCAGCAGCCAAGATGGGAGGTACCAAGAGACCCAGTACTTC. Translation gives CASSQDGRYQETQYF.

The chain couples TRBV5-4 to TRBJ2-3; TRBD2 matches at 12 bases. Per germline, CDR1 SGHNT and CDR2 YYREEE (reference sequence). The CDR3 has 15 amino acids. The J segment lost 6 bases and the V segment lost 4 bases, leaving 6 bases of the junction unmatched. CDR3 in DNA: TGTGCCAGCAGCGGAACTAGCGGGGGGTTTGATACGCAGTATTTT. Translation gives CASSGTSGGFDTQYF.

This clonotype was picked up a small number of times. The V call is TRBV29-1, the J call TRBJ2-5; 8 bases fit TRBD2. Germline trimming cut 7 bases from V and 2 bases from J; bases unmatched to any gene: 3. Germline V CDR1 and CDR2: SQVTM, ANQGSEA. This CDR3 contains 12 residues. CDR3 residues: CSAAGGQETQYF. The DNA of the CDR3 is TGCAGCGCCGCGGGGGGTCAAGAGACCCAGTACTTC.

This clonotype was seen repeatedly, ten times or more. The rearrangement uses TRBV2 and TRBJ2-3; D is perhaps TRBD1 (6 bases). The CDR3 sequence is 15 residues long. Per germline, CDR1 SNHLY and CDR2 FYNNEI. Deletions cut 3 bases from V and 0 bases from J, with 10 bases between. CDR3 nucleotides: TGTGCCAGCAGTGAGGGGACATCTAGCACAGATACGCAGTATTTT. It codes for CASSEGTSSTDTQYF. The variable domain in full, with the rest retrieved from reference TRBV2 and TRBJ2-3, is EPEVTQTPSHQVTQMGQEVILRCVPISNHLYFYWYRQILGQKVEFLVSFYNNEISEKSEIFDDQFSVERPDGSNFTLKIRSTKLEDSAMYFCASSEGTSSTDTQYFGPGTRLTVL.

This clonotype was counted ten times or more. The chain combines TRBV4-2 with TRBJ1-1; tentatively, D is TRBD1 (6 bases). The CDR3 extends over 14 amino acids. The V gene lost 2 bases and the J gene lost 4 bases, with 11 bases spanning the gap. Looked up from germline, CDR1 is LGHNA and CDR2 is YNFKEQ. CDR3 residues: CASSQQGPGTEAFF. The CDR3 DNA reads as TGTGCCAGCAGCCAACAGGGGCCTGGCACTGAAGCTTTCTTT.

This clonotype showed up many times. The V call is TRBV5-6, the J call TRBJ2-2, with D possibly TRBD1 on 6 matching bases. The V end was cut by 4 bases, the J end by 0 bases, with 28 bases between. CDR1 and CDR2 from the germline V gene are SGHDT and YYEEEE. CDR3 length: 21 amino acids. The CDR3 loop is CASSPAYMRGRDTSNTGELFF. In DNA form, the CDR3 reads TGTGCCAGCAGCCCTGCTTATATGCGAGGTCGGGACACTTCGAACACCGGGGAGCTGTTTTTT.

This clonotype turned up a few times. The chain carries TRBV7-6 and TRBJ1-2; D ambiguous. The CDR3 has 22 amino acids. Germline-derived CDR1 and CDR2 are SGHVS and FNYEAQ. Trimming left V 3 bases short and J 2 bases short, with 34 bases between. DNA of the CDR3: TGTGCCAGCAGCTTCCCTCCCCCCGGACGGCACCCGCCGGCGGAATTCAACTATGGCTACACCTTC. As protein: CASSFPPPGRHPPAEFNYGYTF.

DNA for the CDR3: TGTGCCAGCAGTTCCCGGGAATTACGTTCTGAGCAGTACTTC. Residues: CASSSRELRSEQYF. The rearrangement uses TRBV28 and TRBJ2-7, with D tentatively TRBD2 (5 bases). This CDR3 has 14 residues. Looked up from germline, CDR1 is MDHEN and CDR2 is SYDVKM. V lost 4 bases, J lost 7 bases, and 17 bases lay in between.

This clonotype was counted between two and nine times. The chain carries TRBV5-5 and TRBJ2-7, with TRBD2 matching 11 bases. The CDR3 is 15 amino acids. Trimming took 5 bases from V and 3 from J; bases not matched to a gene: 7. Germline CDR1 SGHKS, CDR2 YYEKEE (reference sequence). In DNA form, the CDR3 reads TGTGCCAGCAGGTTCGGGACTAGCGGCAGCTACGAGCAGTACTTC. Protein sequence: CASRFGTSGSYEQYF. Full variable domain (missing parts from reference TRBV5-5 and TRBJ2-7): DAGVTQSPTHLIKTRGQQVTLRCSPISGHKSVSWYQQVLGQGPQFIFQYYEKEERGRGNFPDRFSARQFPNYSSELNVNALLLGDSALYLCASRFGTSGSYEQYFGPGTRLTVT.

This sequence joins TRBV28 and TRBJ2-4, with 11 bases fitting TRBD1. This CDR3 spans 15 amino acids. Germline V gene sequence: CDR1 MDHEN, CDR2 SYDVKM. Trimming at V came to 4 bases and at J to 8 bases, leaving 7 bases not matched to a gene. Written as DNA, the CDR3 is TGTGCCAGCAGTTCCTCCGGGACAGGGGGTGACATTCAGTACTTC. Amino acid sequence: CASSSSGTGGDIQYF.